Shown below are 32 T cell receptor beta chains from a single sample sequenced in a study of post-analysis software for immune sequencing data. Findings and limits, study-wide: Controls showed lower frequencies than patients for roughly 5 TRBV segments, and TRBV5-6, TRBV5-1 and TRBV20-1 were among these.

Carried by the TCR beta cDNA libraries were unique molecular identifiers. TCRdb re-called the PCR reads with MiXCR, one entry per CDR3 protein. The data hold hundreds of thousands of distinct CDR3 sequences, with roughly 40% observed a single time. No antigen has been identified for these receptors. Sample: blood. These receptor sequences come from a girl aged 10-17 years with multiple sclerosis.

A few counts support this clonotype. Here the CDR3 reads CAMPVWAGQNYGYTF. DNA for the CDR3: TGTGCTATGCCGGTTTGGGCAGGGCAAAACTATGGCTACACCTTC. The chain employs TRBV12-5 and TRBJ1-2, with D perhaps TRBD1 (5 bases). The CDR3 consists of 15 residues. Trimming took off 10 bases at V and 2 bases at J, with 20 bases between the two ends. From germline, CDR1 is LGHNT and CDR2 FRNRAP.

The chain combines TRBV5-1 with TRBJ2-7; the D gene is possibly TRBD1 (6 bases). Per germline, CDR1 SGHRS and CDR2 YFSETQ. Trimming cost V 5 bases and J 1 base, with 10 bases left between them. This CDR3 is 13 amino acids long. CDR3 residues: CASSTGSSYEQYF. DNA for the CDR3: TGCGCCAGCAGTACAGGGAGTTCCTACGAGCAGTACTTC.

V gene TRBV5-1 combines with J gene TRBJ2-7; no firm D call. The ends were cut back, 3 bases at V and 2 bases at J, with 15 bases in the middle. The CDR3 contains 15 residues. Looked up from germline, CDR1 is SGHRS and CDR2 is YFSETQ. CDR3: CASSSSSLTAYEQYF. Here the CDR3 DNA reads TGCGCCAGCAGCTCGAGTTCACTAACAGCCTACGAGCAGTACTTC.

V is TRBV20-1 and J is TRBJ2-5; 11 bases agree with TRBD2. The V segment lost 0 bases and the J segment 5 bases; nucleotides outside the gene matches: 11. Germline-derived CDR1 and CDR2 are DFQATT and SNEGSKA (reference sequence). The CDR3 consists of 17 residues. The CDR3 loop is CSARDLGSGRAGETQYF. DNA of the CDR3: TGCAGTGCTAGAGATCTAGGTAGCGGGAGGGCCGGGGAGACCCAGTACTTC.

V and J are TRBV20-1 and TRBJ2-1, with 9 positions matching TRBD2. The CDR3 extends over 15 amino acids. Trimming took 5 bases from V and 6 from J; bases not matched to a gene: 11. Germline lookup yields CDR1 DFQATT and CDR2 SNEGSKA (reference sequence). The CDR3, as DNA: TGCAGTGCTCGCGACGGCGGGAGGGATCCCAATGAGCAGTTCTTC. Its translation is CSARDGGRDPNEQFF.

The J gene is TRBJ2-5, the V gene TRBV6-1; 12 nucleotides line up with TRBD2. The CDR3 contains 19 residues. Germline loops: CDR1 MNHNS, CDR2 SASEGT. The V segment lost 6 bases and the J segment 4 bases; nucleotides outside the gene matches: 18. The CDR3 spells CASRGPVGSSGGAIETQYF. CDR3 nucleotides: TGTGCCAGCAGGGGGCCTGTGGGATCTAGCGGGGGGGCCATAGAGACCCAGTACTTC.

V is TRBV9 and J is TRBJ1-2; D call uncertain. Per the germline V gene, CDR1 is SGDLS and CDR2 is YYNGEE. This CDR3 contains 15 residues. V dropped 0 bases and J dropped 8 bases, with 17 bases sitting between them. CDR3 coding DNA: TGTGCCAGCAGCGTAGACCAGGCCGATTACGGGGGCTACACCTTC. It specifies CASSVDQADYGGYTF.

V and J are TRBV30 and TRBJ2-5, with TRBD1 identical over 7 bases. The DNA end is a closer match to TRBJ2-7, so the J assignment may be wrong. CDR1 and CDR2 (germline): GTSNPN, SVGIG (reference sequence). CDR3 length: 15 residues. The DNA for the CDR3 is TGTGCCTGGAGTGTACCCGGGACAGTGGCCTACGAGCAGTACTTC. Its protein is CAWSVPGTVAYEQYF.

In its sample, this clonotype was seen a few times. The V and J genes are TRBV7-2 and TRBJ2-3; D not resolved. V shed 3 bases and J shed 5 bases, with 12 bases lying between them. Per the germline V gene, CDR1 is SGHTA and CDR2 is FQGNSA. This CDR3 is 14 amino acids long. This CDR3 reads CASSFSRTRDTQYF. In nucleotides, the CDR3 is TGTGCCAGCAGCTTTTCTAGAACGCGAGATACGCAGTATTTT.

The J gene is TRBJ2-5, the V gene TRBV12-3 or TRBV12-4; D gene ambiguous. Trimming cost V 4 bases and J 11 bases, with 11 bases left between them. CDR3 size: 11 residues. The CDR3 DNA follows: TGTGCCAGCAGTTCCCTCATTGAGCAGTACTTC. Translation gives CASSSLIEQYF.

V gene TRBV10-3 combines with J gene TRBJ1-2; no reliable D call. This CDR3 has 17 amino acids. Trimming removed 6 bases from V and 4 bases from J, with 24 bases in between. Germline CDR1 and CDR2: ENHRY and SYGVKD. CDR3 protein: CAIRDDTHHETSYGYTF. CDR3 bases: TGTGCCATCAGAGACGACACCCACCATGAAACTAGCTATGGCTACACCTTC.

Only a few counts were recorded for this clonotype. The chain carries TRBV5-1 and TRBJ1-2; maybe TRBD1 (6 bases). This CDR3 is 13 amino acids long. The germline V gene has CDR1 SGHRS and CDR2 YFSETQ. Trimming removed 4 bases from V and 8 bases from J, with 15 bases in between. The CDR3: CASSPDSTVGYTF. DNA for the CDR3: TGCGCCAGCAGCCCGGACAGTACTGTGGGCTACACCTTC.

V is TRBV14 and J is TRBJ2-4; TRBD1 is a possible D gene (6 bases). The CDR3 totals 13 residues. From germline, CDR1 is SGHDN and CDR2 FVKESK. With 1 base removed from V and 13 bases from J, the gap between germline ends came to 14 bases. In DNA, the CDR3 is TGTGCCAGCAGCCAAGCCAGACAGGCCGGGCAGTACTTC. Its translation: CASSQARQAGQYF.

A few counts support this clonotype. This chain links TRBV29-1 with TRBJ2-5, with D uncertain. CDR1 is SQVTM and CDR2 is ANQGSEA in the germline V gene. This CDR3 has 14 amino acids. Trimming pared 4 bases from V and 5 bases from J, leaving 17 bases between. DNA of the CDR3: TGCAGCGTTGGTTCAGGTCAAGATTGGGAGACCCAGTACTTC. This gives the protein CSVGSGQDWETQYF. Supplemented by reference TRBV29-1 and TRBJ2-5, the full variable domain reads SAVISQKPSRDICQRGTSLTIQCQVDSQVTMMFWYRQQPGQSLTLIATANQGSEATYESGFVIDKFPISRPNLTFSTLTVSNMSPEDSSIYLCSVGSGQDWETQYFGPGTRLLVL.

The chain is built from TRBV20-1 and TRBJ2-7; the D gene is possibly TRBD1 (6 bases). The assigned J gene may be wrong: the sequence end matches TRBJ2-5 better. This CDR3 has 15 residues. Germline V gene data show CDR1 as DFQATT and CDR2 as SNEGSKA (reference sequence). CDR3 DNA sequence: TGCAGTGCGCTGTCCGGGACAAACCCTCAAGAGACCCAGTACTTC. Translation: CSALSGTNPQETQYF.

The CDR3 sequence is CASSPHTETGATNYGYTF. The CDR3 bases are TGCGCCAGCAGTCCCCATACCGAGACAGGGGCCACTAACTATGGCTACACCTTC. This sequence joins TRBV4-1 and TRBJ1-2; 8 nucleotides agree with TRBD1. In germline, CDR1 is MGHRA, CDR2 YSYEKL. V gave up 6 bases and J gave up 0 bases; unmatched junction bases: 15. The CDR3 totals 18 residues.

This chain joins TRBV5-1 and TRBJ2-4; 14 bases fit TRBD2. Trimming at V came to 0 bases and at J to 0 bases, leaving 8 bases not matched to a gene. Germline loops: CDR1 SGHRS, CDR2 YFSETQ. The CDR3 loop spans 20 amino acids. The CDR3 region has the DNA TGCGCCAGCAGCTTGGCCCCGCCGGGACTAGCGGGGGTAGCCAAAAACATTCAGTACTTC. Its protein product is CASSLAPPGLAGVAKNIQYF.

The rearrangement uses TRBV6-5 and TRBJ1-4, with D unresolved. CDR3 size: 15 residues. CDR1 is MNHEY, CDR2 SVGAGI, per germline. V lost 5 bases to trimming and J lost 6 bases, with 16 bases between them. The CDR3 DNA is TGTGCCAGCAGTGTGGCGGCCGGTCTGCATGAAAAACTGTTTTTT. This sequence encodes CASSVAAGLHEKLFF.

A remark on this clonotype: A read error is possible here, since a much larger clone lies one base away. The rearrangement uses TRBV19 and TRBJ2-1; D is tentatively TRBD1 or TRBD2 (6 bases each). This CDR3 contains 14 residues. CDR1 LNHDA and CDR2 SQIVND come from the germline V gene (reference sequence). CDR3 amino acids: CASRIGGKHNEQFF. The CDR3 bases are TGTGCCAGTAGGATAGGGGGGAAGCACAATGAGCAGTTCTTC.

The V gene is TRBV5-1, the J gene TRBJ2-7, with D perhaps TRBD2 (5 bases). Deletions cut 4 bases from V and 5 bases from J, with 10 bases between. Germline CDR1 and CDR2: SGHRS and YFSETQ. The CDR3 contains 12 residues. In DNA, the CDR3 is TGCGCCAGCAGCCCCTCGGGGAACGAGCAGTACTTC. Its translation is CASSPSGNEQYF.

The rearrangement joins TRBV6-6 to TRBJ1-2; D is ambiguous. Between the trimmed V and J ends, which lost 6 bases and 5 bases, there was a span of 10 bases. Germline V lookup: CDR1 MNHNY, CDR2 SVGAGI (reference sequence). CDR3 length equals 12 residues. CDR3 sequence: CASRGLSYGYTF. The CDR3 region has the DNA TGTGCCAGCAGGGGCCTTTCTTATGGCTACACCTTC.

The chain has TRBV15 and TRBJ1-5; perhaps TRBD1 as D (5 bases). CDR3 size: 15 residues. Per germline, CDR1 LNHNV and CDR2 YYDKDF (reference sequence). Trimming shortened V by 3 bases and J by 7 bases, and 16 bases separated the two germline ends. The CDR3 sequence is CATSSRGSGGQPQHF. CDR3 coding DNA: TGTGCCACCAGCAGTCGTGGGTCTGGGGGACAGCCCCAGCATTTT.

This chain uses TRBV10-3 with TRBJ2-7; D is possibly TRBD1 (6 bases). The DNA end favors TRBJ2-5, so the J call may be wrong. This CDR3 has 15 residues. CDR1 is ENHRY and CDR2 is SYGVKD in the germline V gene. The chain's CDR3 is CAISELTGLWETQYF. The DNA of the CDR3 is TGTGCCATCAGTGAGTTAACAGGGCTCTGGGAGACCCAGTACTTC.

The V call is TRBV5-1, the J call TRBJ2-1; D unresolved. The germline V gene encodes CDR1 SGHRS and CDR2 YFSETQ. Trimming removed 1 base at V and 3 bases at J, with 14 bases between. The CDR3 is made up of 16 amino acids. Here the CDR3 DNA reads TGCGCCAGCAGCTTGCCAGGCGGCGCCATCTACAATGAGCAGTTCTTC. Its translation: CASSLPGGAIYNEQFF.

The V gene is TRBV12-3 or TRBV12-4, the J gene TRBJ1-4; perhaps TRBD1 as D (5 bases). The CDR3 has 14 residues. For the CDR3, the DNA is TGTGCTACCGGGGGACGTTTAACTAATGAAAAACTGTTTTTT. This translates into CATGGRLTNEKLFF.

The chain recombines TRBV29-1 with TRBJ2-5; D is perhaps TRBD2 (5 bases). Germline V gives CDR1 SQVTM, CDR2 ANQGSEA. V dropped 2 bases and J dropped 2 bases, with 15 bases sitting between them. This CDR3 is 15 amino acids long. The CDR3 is CSVELSGSGQETQYF. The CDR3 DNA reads TGCAGCGTTGAATTAAGTGGGAGTGGGCAAGAGACCCAGTACTTC.

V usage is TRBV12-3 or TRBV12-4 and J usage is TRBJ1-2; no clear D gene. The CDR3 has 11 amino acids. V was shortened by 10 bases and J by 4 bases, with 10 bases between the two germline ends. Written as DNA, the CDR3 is TGTGCCATCACATGGTCCTATGGCTACACCTTC. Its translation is CAITWSYGYTF.

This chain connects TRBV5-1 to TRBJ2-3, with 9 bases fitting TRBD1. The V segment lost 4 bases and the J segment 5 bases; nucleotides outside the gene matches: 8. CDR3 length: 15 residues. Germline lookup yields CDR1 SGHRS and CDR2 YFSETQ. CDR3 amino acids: CASSPATGGGDTQYF. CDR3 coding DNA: TGCGCCAGCAGCCCGGCCACAGGGGGCGGAGATACGCAGTATTTT.

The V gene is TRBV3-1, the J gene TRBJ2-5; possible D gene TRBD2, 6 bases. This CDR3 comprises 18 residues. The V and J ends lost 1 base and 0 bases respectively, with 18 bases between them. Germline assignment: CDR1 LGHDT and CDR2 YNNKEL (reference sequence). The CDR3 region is CASSQVSREDKYQETQYF. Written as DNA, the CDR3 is TGTGCCAGCAGCCAAGTATCTAGGGAGGATAAGTACCAAGAGACCCAGTACTTC.

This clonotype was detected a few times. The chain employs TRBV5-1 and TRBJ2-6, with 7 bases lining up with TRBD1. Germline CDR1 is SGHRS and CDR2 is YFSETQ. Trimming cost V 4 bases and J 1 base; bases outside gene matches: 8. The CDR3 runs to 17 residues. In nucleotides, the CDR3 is TGCGCCAGCAGCCACCGACAGGGAATGTCTGGGGCCAACGTCCTGACTTTC. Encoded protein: CASSHRQGMSGANVLTF. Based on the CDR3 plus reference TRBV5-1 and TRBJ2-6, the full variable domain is KAGVTQTPRYLIKTRGQQVTLSCSPISGHRSVSWYQQTPGQGLQFLFEYFSETQRNKGNFPGRFSGRQFSNSRSEMNVSTLELGDSALYLCASSHRQGMSGANVLTFGAGSRLTVL.

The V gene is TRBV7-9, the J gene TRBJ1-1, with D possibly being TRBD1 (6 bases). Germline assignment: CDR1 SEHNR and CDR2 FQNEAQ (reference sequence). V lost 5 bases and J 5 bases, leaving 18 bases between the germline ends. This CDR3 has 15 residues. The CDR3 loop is CASSETTGLETEAFF. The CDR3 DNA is TGTGCCAGCAGCGAGACCACAGGGCTAGAGACTGAAGCTTTCTTT. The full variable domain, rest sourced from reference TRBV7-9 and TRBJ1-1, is DTGVSQNPRHKITKRGQNVTFRCDPISEHNRLYWYRQTLGQGPEFLTYFQNEAQLEKSRLLSDRFSAERPKGSFSTLEIQRTEQGDSAMYLCASSETTGLETEAFFGQGTRLTVV.

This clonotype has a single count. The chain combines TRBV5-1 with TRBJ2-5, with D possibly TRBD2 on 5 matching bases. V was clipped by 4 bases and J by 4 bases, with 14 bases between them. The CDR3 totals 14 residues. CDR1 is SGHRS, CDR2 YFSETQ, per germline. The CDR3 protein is CASSARGLGETQYF. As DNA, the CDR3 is TGCGCCAGCAGCGCAAGAGGGCTGGGAGAGACCCAGTACTTC.